This note documents a single TCR beta chain sequence. In the authors' workflow: Reference gene primer amplification gave estimated nucleated cell counts. Repertoires were generated with immunoSEQ multiplex PCR, while TCRdb's copy carries only in-frame clones and drops some. V, J and clone size are taken as reported in that table, and D and trimming were inferred from the DNA itself. This table has about 200,000 clones, about 91% appearing once. The source of the sample is a study of blood T cell repertoires in COVID-19. Study as a whole: There were acute and convalescent COVID-19 samples, and they came from the United States, Italy and Spain. Sources were T cells, B-cell-depleted T cells, or PBMCs; the material itself was cDNA or gDNA.

Germline V lookup: CDR1 DFQATT, CDR2 SNEGSKA (reference sequence). V was cut by 3 bases and J by 2 bases, with 17 bases left in between. The CDR3 length is 15 residues. This sequence originates from a middle-aged woman with acute COVID-19. The chain employs TRBV20-1 and TRBJ2-7; perhaps TRBD2 as D (6 bases). Sequenced: PBMCs or T cells enriched from blood (not recorded which). The CDR3 DNA sequence: TGCAGTGCTAGTAAAATTGGAGGGGTAGCCTACGAGCAGTACTTC. Its protein is CSASKIGGVAYEQYF.